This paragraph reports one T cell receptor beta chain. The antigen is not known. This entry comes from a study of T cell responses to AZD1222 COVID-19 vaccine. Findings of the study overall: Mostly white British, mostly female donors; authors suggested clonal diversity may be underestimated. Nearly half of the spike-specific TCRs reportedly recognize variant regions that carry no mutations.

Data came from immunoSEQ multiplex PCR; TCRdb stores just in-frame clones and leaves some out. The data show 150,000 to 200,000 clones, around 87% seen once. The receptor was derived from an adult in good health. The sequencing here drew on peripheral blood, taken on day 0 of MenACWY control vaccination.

In DNA, the CDR3 is TGTGCCAGCAGCGCCGGGGAGAAAACTACGCAGTATTTT. Its translation: CASSAGEKTTQYF. The chain uses TRBV5-5 and TRBJ2-3; weak D call: TRBD2 (5 bases). Germline V CDR1 and CDR2: SGHKS, YYEKEE (reference sequence). Trimming pared 4 bases from V and 8 bases from J, leaving 14 bases between. The CDR3 has 13 residues.